This TCR beta chain was observed in a study of shared clonotypes between healthy human individuals. Some clones are missing from TCRdb's copy, which holds only in-frame ones; the method was immunoSEQ multiplex PCR. The table has over a million clones, more than 95% seen once. This clone was recorded only once. In germline, CDR1 is WNHNN, CDR2 SYGVQD (reference sequence). V was shortened by 3 bases and J by 5 bases, with 12 bases between the two germline ends. The CDR3 spans 14 residues. The gene calls are TRBV10-1 and TRBJ2-3; D may correspond to TRBD1 or TRBD2 (6 bases each). The source is a man younger than 40 in good health. The specimen was naive CD4+ T cells sorted from blood. Subset meaning: CD45RA+ positively selected. The CDR3, as DNA: TGCGCCAGCAGTGAATGGGGGGCTCAAGATACGCAGTATTTT. Translation gives CASSEWGAQDTQYF.